This T cell receptor (beta chain) is from a study of shared clonotypes between healthy human individuals. Whole-study findings and limits: On the whole, naive subsets had larger estimated richness than memory subsets had.

V gave up 1 base and J gave up 4 bases, with 16 bases separating them. Germline V gene lookup returns CDR1 SGHAT and CDR2 FQNNGV. This CDR3 comprises 16 residues. The assay was immunoSEQ multiplex PCR, and TCRdb's table has in-frame clones only and misses some. The profile covers approximately 2.5 million clones, with more than 80% appearing a single time and around 0.14% taken by the ten largest. A remark on this clone: Its cognate antigen is unknown.

This chain connects TRBV11-2 to TRBJ2-5; perhaps TRBD2 as D (6 bases). Sequenced: naive CD4+ T cells sorted from blood. As for subset: CD45RA+ positively selected. This receptor was obtained from a man aged 18 to 30 in good health. The CDR3 protein is CASSLGRDSRLETQYF. The CDR3 coding sequence is TGTGCCAGCAGCTTAGGAAGGGACTCCCGGTTAGAGACCCAGTACTTC.